Listed below are T cell receptor beta chains from one sample, sequenced in a study of cytomegalovirus exposure and HLA in healthy donors. The repertoire was sequenced with immunoSEQ multiplex PCR; TCRdb's copy has only in-frame clones and lacks some. The sample lists over 150,000 clones; more than 60% were seen once. Input material: PBMCs. The receptors come from a man aged 35 to 55 in good health and CMV-seronegative. Both conserved end residues are part of each CDR3. The order of the fields is clone size, CDR3 length, V gene, D gene, J gene, CDR3 DNA, CDR3 protein. A D gene is named only where the DNA matches it firmly. The size of a clone is reported for some rows only, either as once, few or many, or as a class for expanded clones.

.	12	TRBV2	.	TRBJ1-2	TGTGCCAGCAGTGGGACTTACTATGGCTACACCTTC	CASSGTYYGYTF
.	14	TRBV5-4	.	TRBJ2-2	TGTGCCAGCAGCTTGGTCGAGGTAGCCGGGGAGCTGTTTTTT	CASSLVEVAGELFF
.	12	TRBV4-1	.	TRBJ1-3	TGCGCCAGCAGCCAAGCAGGGGACACCATATATTTT	CASSQAGDTIYF
.	15	TRBV2	TRBD1	TRBJ1-6	TGTGCCAGCAGATCAAGGGACAGCAATAATTCACCCCTCCACTTT	CASRSRDSNNSPLHF
once	14	TRBV5-1	.	TRBJ2-5	TGCGCCAGCAGCTCACCGGGAAATCAAGAGACCCAGTACTTC	CASSSPGNQETQYF
.	14	TRBV7-9	.	TRBJ1-2	TGTGCCAGCAGCTTCGGGGACTTTAACTATGGCTACACCTTC	CASSFGDFNYGYTF
few	15	TRBV11-2	TRBD1	TRBJ1-2	TGTGCCAGCAGTTTGACAGGGGGCGATATCTATGGCTACACCTTC	CASSLTGGDIYGYTF
.	11	TRBV6-6	.	TRBJ1-1	TGTGCCAGCAGTTACGCCGCGCAAGCTTTCTTT	CASSYAAQAFF
.	13	TRBV7-2	.	TRBJ1-2	TGTGCCAGCAGACTAATATCCAGTGTCAGCTACACCTTC	CASRLISSVSYTF
.	14	TRBV28	.	TRBJ1-2	TGTGCCAGCAGTTTATCGGTGGGGCAGAAGGGCTACACCTTC	CASSLSVGQKGYTF
.	14	TRBV6-5	TRBD1	TRBJ2-7	TGTGCCAGCATCAAAGACAGGGGGACGGGGGAGCAGTACTTC	CASIKDRGTGEQYF
.	18	TRBV7-3	.	TRBJ1-5	TGTGCCAGCAGCTTAACGGTAGCGAAGACAGGAAGCAATCAGCCCCAGCATTTT	CASSLTVAKTGSNQPQHF
.	14	TRBV27	TRBD1	TRBJ2-7	TGTGCCAGCAGTTTTTCAGGGGGCGGCTACGAGCAGTACTTC	CASSFSGGGYEQYF
once	17	TRBV7-2	.	TRBJ2-2	TGTGCCAGCAGCCCCCGTGGCCCGAGGTGGGGAGCCGGGGAGCTGTTTTTT	CASSPRGPRWGAGELFF
once	15	TRBV5-1	.	TRBJ2-2	TGCGCCAGCAGCTTGTCGGGAATCAACACCGGGGAGCTGTTTTTT	CASSLSGINTGELFF
.	14	TRBV5-1	.	TRBJ1-2	TGCGCCAGCAGCTTTTTCCCGGGAGACTATGGCTACACCTTC	CASSFFPGDYGYTF
.	13	TRBV19	.	TRBJ2-7	TGTGCCAGTAGTATAGGTAGCTCCTACGAGCAGTACTTC	CASSIGSSYEQYF
.	16	TRBV29-1	TRBD1	TRBJ1-5	TGCAGCGTTGAAGTAACCGGGACAGGGGGCAGGCAGCCCCAGCATTTT	CSVEVTGTGGRQPQHF
.	16	TRBV10-3	.	TRBJ1-5	TGTGCCATCTCTGGCAGCGCGGATGGAAGCAATCAGCCCCAGCATTTT	CAISGSADGSNQPQHF
few	16	TRBV7-3	TRBD1	TRBJ2-3	TGTGCCAGCAGCTCAGGACAGGGGACTAGCACAGATACGCAGTATTTT	CASSSGQGTSTDTQYF
.	15	TRBV10-3	TRBD2	TRBJ2-1	TGTGCCATCAGGCCGACTAGCGGGGGGCTATATGAGCAGTTCTTC	CAIRPTSGGLYEQFF
.	16	TRBV4-2	.	TRBJ2-5	TGTGCCAGCAGCCGAGGAGGGGGGGCGGACCAAGAGACCCAGTACTTC	CASSRGGGADQETQYF
.	12	TRBV29-1	.	TRBJ2-7	TGCAGCGTTGAGTCAGATTCCTACGAGCAGTACTTC	CSVESDSYEQYF
few	18	TRBV5-6	TRBD1	TRBJ2-5	TGTGCCAGCAGCCATAGAAAGGGACAGGGTTCGCTGTGGGAGACCCAGTACTTC	CASSHRKGQGSLWETQYF
.	14	TRBV7-3	TRBD2	TRBJ2-3	TGTGCCAGCAGCATGGGACTAGCTTGGGATACGCAGTATTTT	CASSMGLAWDTQYF
few	14	TRBV19	TRBD1	TRBJ1-3	TGTGCCAGTGGACAGGGGCTATGGGGAAACACCATATATTTT	CASGQGLWGNTIYF
few	11	TRBV6-1	.	TRBJ2-3	TGTGCCAGCAGTCGGTCAGATACGCAGTATTTT	CASSRSDTQYF
once	15	TRBV27	TRBD1	TRBJ1-1	TGTGCCAGCAGTTCCAAGGGACAGGGATACACTGAAGCTTTCTTT	CASSSKGQGYTEAFF
.	16	TRBV19	TRBD1	TRBJ1-1	TGTGCCAGTAGTATAGATAACAGGGGGGCGAACACTGAAGCTTTCTTT	CASSIDNRGANTEAFF
few	14	TRBV19	TRBD1	TRBJ2-7	TGTGCCAGTAGTGCTTTGGACAGGGCCTACGAGCAGTACTTC	CASSALDRAYEQYF
.	15	TRBV6-4	.	TRBJ1-6	TGTGCCAGCAGTTTGGCTGGAGATTTGGGTTCACCCCTCCACTTT	CASSLAGDLGSPLHF
.	14	TRBV5-4	TRBD2	TRBJ2-7	TGTGCCAGCAGCTTGGCAGCGGGACCCTACGAGCAGTACTTC	CASSLAAGPYEQYF
.	13	TRBV7-9	.	TRBJ2-2	TGTGCCAGCATTTTTGCGGACACCGGGGAGCTGTTTTTT	CASIFADTGELFF
.	16	TRBV4-3	TRBD2	TRBJ2-3	TGCGCCAGCAGCCAAGAGCCAGCGGGGGTAGTAGATACGCAGTATTTT	CASSQEPAGVVDTQYF
.	16	TRBV9	.	TRBJ2-6	TGTGCCAGCACCCGCAGGGAAAAATCTGGGGCCAACGTCCTGACTTTC	CASTRREKSGANVLTF
once	19	TRBV7-8	TRBD2	TRBJ2-2	TGTGCCAGCAGCCCGACGATGGGGGGAGGGGTAACGAACACCGGGGAGCTGTTTTTT	CASSPTMGGGVTNTGELFF
once	15	TRBV10-3	TRBD1	TRBJ1-6	TGTGCCGTAACGTCAGGGGGCTCCTATAATTCACCCCTCCACTTT	CAVTSGGSYNSPLHF
.	16	TRBV7-2	.	TRBJ2-5	TGTGCCAGCAGCTTAGCGCACCGGACAGCCAAAGAGACCCAGTACTTC	CASSLAHRTAKETQYF
.	15	TRBV27	.	TRBJ2-3	TGTGCCAGCAGCCCCCCGCCCGGAGCCACAGATACGCAGTATTTT	CASSPPPGATDTQYF
.	13	TRBV4-2	.	TRBJ1-4	TGTGCCAGCAGCCAAGAGGTAGCGGAAAAACTGTTTTTT	CASSQEVAEKLFF
.	16	TRBV9	TRBD2	TRBJ2-5	TGTGCCGGCAGCCCAGGGACTAGCCTGTACCAAGAGACCCAGTACTTC	CAGSPGTSLYQETQYF
.	13	TRBV29-1	.	TRBJ2-3	TGCAGCGTTACACAGGGTTTCACAGATGCGCAGTATTTT	CSVTQGFTDAQYF
.	15	TRBV25-1	TRBD1	TRBJ2-7	TGTGCCAGCAGTGGAAATACCGGGACAGCGAGGGAGCAGTACTTC	CASSGNTGTAREQYF